The clone carrying this TCR beta chain was seen only a few times. Sorting separated CD25+CD127- cells from the CD4+ cells of about 5 patients. Sorted out of PBMCs were CD4+ T cells and CD8+ T cells. The data were taken from a study of CD8+ T cells in alopecia areata. V shed 2 bases and J shed 4 bases, with 11 bases lying between them. Germline V gene data show CDR1 as KGHSH and CDR2 as LQKENI. This CDR3 comprises 14 residues. RNA extraction was followed by reverse transcription into cDNA, which acted as the sequencing template. Sequenced by immunoSEQ multiplex PCR; TCRdb stores in-frame clones only, minus some. Of about 13,000 clones in the sample, around 50% were seen once.

This TCR derives from a human donor with alopecia areata. Material: CD4+ Tregs sorted from blood. J is TRBJ2-5 and V is TRBV18, with D possibly being TRBD2 (5 bases). The CDR3 protein is CASSPGSGRETQYF. CDR3 DNA sequence: TGTGCCAGCTCACCAGGCAGCGGTAGAGAGACCCAGTACTTC.